One sample yielded the 3 T cell receptor beta chains listed below, sequenced in a study of control samples from healthy donors and cancer patients. Sequenced by immunoSEQ multiplex PCR; TCRdb stores in-frame clones only, minus some. The data hold approximately 46,000 clones, with around 87% observed a single time. Sequences were obtained from PBMCs. These receptors were obtained from an older woman with lung cancer.

The chain carries TRBV7-9 and TRBJ2-3, with 8 bases lining up with TRBD1. CDR1 and CDR2 (germline): SEHNR, FQNEAQ (reference sequence). The CDR3 is 14 amino acids. Germline trimming cut 5 bases from V and 1 base from J; bases unmatched to any gene: 2. DNA of the CDR3: TGTGCCAGCAGCGCGGACAGGGGCACAGATACGCAGTATTTT. Protein sequence: CASSADRGTDTQYF. The entire variable domain, with the rest obtained from reference TRBV7-9 and TRBJ2-3, is as follows: DTGVSQNPRHKITKRGQNVTFRCDPISEHNRLYWYRQTLGQGPEFLTYFQNEAQLEKSRLLSDRFSAERPKGSFSTLEIQRTEQGDSAMYLCASSADRGTDTQYFGPGTRLTVL.

The chain recombines TRBV5-6 with TRBJ1-2; D is undetermined. Per the germline V gene, CDR1 is SGHDT and CDR2 is YYEEEE. The CDR3 sequence is 13 residues long. Trimming shortened V by 0 bases and J by 2 bases, and 5 bases separated the two germline ends. The CDR3 DNA sequence: TGTGCCAGCAGCTTGGGAAGAAACTATGGCTACACCTTC. It yields the protein CASSLGRNYGYTF.

CDR3 in amino acids: CASSLYRQNTEAFF. The CDR3 nucleotides are TGTGCCAGCAGCTTATACAGGCAGAACACTGAAGCTTTCTTT. The chain recombines TRBV7-2 with TRBJ1-1, with D possibly being TRBD1 (5 bases). CDR1 and CDR2 from the germline V gene are SGHTA and FQGNSA. Trimming stripped 2 bases from V and 1 base from J, with 8 bases between. The CDR3 loop spans 14 amino acids.